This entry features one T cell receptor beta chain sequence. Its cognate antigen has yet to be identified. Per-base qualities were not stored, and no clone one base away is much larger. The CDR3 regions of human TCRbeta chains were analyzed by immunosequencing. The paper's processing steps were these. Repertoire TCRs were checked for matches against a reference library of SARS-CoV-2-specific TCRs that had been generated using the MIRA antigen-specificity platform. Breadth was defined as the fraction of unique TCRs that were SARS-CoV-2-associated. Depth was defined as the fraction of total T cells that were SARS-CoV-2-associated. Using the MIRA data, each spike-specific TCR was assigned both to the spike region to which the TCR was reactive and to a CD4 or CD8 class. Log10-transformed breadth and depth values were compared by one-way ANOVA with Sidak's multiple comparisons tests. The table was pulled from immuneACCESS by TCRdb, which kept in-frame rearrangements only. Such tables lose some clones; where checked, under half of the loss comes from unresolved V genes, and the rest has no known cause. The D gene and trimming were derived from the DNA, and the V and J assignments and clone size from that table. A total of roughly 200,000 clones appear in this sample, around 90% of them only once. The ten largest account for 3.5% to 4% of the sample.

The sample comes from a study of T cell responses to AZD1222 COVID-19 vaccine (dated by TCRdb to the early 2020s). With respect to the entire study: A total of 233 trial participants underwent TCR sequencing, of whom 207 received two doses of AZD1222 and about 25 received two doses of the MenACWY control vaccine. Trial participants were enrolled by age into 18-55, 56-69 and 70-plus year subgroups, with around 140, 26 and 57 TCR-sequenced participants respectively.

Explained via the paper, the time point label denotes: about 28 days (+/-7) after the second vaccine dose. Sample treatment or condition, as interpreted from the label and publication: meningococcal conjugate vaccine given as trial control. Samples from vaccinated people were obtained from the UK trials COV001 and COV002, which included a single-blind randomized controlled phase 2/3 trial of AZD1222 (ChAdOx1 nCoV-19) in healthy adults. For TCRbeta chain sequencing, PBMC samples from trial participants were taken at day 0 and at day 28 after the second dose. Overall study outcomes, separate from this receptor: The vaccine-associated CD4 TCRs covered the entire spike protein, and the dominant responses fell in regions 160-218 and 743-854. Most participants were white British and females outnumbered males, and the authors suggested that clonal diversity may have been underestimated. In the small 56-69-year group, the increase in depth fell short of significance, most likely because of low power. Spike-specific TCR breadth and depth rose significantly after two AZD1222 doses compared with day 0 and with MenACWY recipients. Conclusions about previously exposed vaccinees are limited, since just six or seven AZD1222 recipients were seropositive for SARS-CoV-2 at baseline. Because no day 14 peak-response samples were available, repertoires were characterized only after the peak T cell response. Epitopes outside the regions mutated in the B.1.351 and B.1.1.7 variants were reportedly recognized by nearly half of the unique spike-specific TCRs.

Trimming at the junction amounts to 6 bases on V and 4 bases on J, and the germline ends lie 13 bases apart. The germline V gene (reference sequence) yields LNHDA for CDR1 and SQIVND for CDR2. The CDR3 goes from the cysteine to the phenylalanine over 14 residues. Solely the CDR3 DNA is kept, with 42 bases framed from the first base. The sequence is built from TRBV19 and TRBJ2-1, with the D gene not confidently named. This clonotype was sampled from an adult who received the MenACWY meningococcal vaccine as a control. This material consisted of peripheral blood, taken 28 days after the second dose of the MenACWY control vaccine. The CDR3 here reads CASSPLTPYNEQFF. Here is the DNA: TGTGCCAGTAGCCCCCTCACCCCATACAATGAGCAGTTCTTC.